This T cell receptor beta chain was sequenced for a study of T cells of healthy individuals (dated by TCRdb to the late 2010s). Library preparation was by 5' RACE. These reads were obtained on an Illumina MiSeq. TCRdb passed the public sequencing reads through fastp at Q25 and MiXCR, retaining productive beta sequences. Each record represents a unique CDR3 protein, reported with the most common genes and DNA among its rows. In all, the sample holds around 100,000 distinct CDR3 sequences, and about 16% of those were seen once. The ten largest clones represent around 6.4% of the sample. This clonotype was counted only a few times. What antigen it recognizes has not been identified. Qualities for individual bases were not recorded, and no much larger clone is one base off. The trim is 2 bases for V and 1 base for J, with a gap of 9 bases between the germline ends. From the cysteine through the phenylalanine, the CDR3 covers 15 amino acids. CDR3 DNA only is kept here, 45 bases in frame from base 1. Per the germline V gene, KGHSH is the CDR1 and LQKENI is the CDR2.

This receptor was obtained from a human donor in good health. This sequence uses TRBV18 and TRBJ2-4, with the D gene too uncertain to name. CDR3 region: CASSPSGAAKNIQYF. The DNA is as follows: TGTGCCAGCTCACCAAGTGGAGCCGCCAAAAACATTCAGTACTTC.